This is a list of T cell receptor beta chains from one sample in a study of blood T cells in healthy people across ages. TCRdb reprocessed the 5' RACE reads via MiXCR and lists one record per CDR3 protein. Here the sample spans around 580,000 distinct CDR3 sequences, roughly 43% being singletons. The sequencing input was blood. These receptors all come from a man of 80 years or more in good health. CDR3s leave out the opening cysteine and the closing phenylalanine or tryptophan.

v_gene: TRBV12-3/TRBV12-4
j_gene: TRBJ1-1
CDR3aa: ASSGQGRKDTEAF

v_gene: TRBV5-1
j_gene: TRBJ1-2
CDR3aa: ASSLVEVGRRGAGYGYT

v_gene: TRBV4-3
j_gene: TRBJ1-2
CDR3aa: ASSQEVFEGYGYT

v_gene: TRBV30
j_gene: TRBJ1-2
CDR3aa: AWRRRPYGYT

v_gene: TRBV4-2
j_gene: TRBJ2-1
CDR3aa: ASSQVAQGAYEQF

v_gene: TRBV12-3/TRBV12-4
j_gene: TRBJ2-3
CDR3aa: ASSPRSSGGGDTQY

v_gene: TRBV12-3/TRBV12-4
j_gene: TRBJ2-1
CDR3aa: ASSVSGTSAPF

v_gene: TRBV18
j_gene: -
CDR3aa: ASSPESSFETQY

v_gene: TRBV11-2
j_gene: TRBJ2-1
CDR3aa: ASSPGHYNEQF

v_gene: TRBV20-1
j_gene: TRBJ1-4
CDR3aa: SASLPQNTNEKLF

v_gene: TRBV7-9
j_gene: TRBJ2-5
CDR3aa: ASSPSSRTGGLETQY

v_gene: TRBV12-3/TRBV12-4
j_gene: TRBJ2-3
CDR3aa: ASSQCGGSTDTQY

v_gene: TRBV10-3
j_gene: TRBJ2-1
CDR3aa: AISRRTGEQF

v_gene: TRBV20-1
j_gene: TRBJ2-3
CDR3aa: SASRGYDTQY

v_gene: TRBV9
j_gene: TRBJ2-7
CDR3aa: ASSVAPSLLDTYEQY

v_gene: TRBV12-3/TRBV12-4
j_gene: TRBJ2-7
CDR3aa: ASSLGRDYSYEQY

v_gene: TRBV15
j_gene: TRBJ1-2
CDR3aa: ATSRDRGASGYT

v_gene: TRBV4-1
j_gene: TRBJ1-4
CDR3aa: ASSQGPNRGGREKLF

v_gene: TRBV6-5
j_gene: TRBJ2-1
CDR3aa: ASRPTGIYNEQF

v_gene: TRBV7-2
j_gene: TRBJ2-1
CDR3aa: ASAWTGGSTYNEQF

v_gene: TRBV29-1
j_gene: TRBJ1-4
CDR3aa: SVGTDNEKLF

v_gene: TRBV6-6
j_gene: TRBJ2-1
CDR3aa: ASSGWGLRKEEQF

v_gene: TRBV19
j_gene: TRBJ1-5
CDR3aa: ASSIWQGDSNQPQH

v_gene: TRBV20-1
j_gene: TRBJ2-1
CDR3aa: SARTGGNEQF

v_gene: TRBV20-1
j_gene: TRBJ1-6
CDR3aa: SAPPGTGRSPLH

v_gene: TRBV5-1
j_gene: -
CDR3aa: ASSLSRDHEQY

v_gene: TRBV18
j_gene: TRBJ2-1
CDR3aa: ASSPQIADSRYNEQF

v_gene: TRBV5-1
j_gene: TRBJ2-5
CDR3aa: ASSLLAGSQETQY

v_gene: TRBV3-1
j_gene: TRBJ1-1
CDR3aa: ASSQNRGMGTEAF

v_gene: TRBV6-6
j_gene: TRBJ1-4
CDR3aa: ASREDRTNEKLF

v_gene: TRBV20-1
j_gene: TRBJ1-4
CDR3aa: SARESSRGHNEKLF

v_gene: TRBV7-2
j_gene: TRBJ1-2
CDR3aa: ASSLLQGADYGYT

v_gene: TRBV29-1
j_gene: -
CDR3aa: SVGNRGGETQY

v_gene: TRBV12-3/TRBV12-4
j_gene: TRBJ1-1
CDR3aa: ASSFSNEAF

v_gene: TRBV7-2
j_gene: TRBJ1-4
CDR3aa: ASSLGGRPNEKLF

v_gene: TRBV7-9
j_gene: TRBJ1-5
CDR3aa: ASSLEQGQGPQH

v_gene: TRBV11-2
j_gene: TRBJ2-7
CDR3aa: ASSLELQANSYEQY

v_gene: TRBV20-1
j_gene: TRBJ2-3
CDR3aa: SARGSRTGVYTDTQY

v_gene: TRBV3-1
j_gene: TRBJ1-1
CDR3aa: ASSQSTNTEAF

v_gene: TRBV3-1
j_gene: TRBJ2-1
CDR3aa: ASSQAPGGEIDEQF

v_gene: TRBV12-3/TRBV12-4
j_gene: TRBJ1-2
CDR3aa: ASSLSPAVNYGYT

v_gene: TRBV28
j_gene: TRBJ2-6
CDR3aa: ASRGTGAGANVLT

v_gene: TRBV3-1
j_gene: TRBJ2-1
CDR3aa: ASSPPGSRFREQF

v_gene: TRBV7-2
j_gene: TRBJ2-5
CDR3aa: ASSLVVSQETQY

v_gene: TRBV12-3/TRBV12-4
j_gene: TRBJ1-4
CDR3aa: ASSPNLVATNEKLF

v_gene: TRBV5-1
j_gene: TRBJ1-2
CDR3aa: ASSYSRDRVGGYT

v_gene: TRBV2
j_gene: TRBJ2-3
CDR3aa: ASTPQGSSKDTQY

v_gene: TRBV4-3
j_gene: TRBJ1-5
CDR3aa: ASSQQNSNQPQH

v_gene: TRBV5-1
j_gene: TRBJ2-5
CDR3aa: ASSLGQVKETRY

v_gene: TRBV9
j_gene: TRBJ2-5
CDR3aa: ASSVSWGFQETQY

v_gene: TRBV20-1
j_gene: TRBJ1-2
CDR3aa: SCTQGAGYGYT

v_gene: TRBV28
j_gene: TRBJ2-7
CDR3aa: ASITSVGWDEQY

v_gene: TRBV12-5
j_gene: TRBJ2-3
CDR3aa: ASGLAVGDTQY